Listed below are T cell receptor beta chains from one sample, sequenced in a study of shared clonotypes between healthy human individuals. The method was immunoSEQ multiplex PCR; TCRdb's version includes in-frame clones alone and lacks a portion of them. The table records some 470,000 clones, over 65% of them present only once. Material for sequencing was PBMCs. The receptors come from a woman aged 40 to 49 in good health. Some clones in this sample may be carry-over from other donors' samples. Both conserved end residues are part of each CDR3. D genes are given only for firm matches. Clone size is given for some rows only: seen once, a few or many times, or a class if the clone is expanded.

v_call	j_call	d_call	clone_size	cdr3_nt	cdr3_aa
TRBV28	TRBJ2-7	TRBD2	NA	TGTGCCAGCACCCCGGGAGGCCGCCCCTACGAGCAGTACTTC	CASTPGGRPYEQYF
TRBV30	TRBJ1-6	TRBD1	NA	TGTGCCTGGAACCGGGACAGGGGAAAAAATTCACCCCTCCACTTT	CAWNRDRGKNSPLHF
TRBV9	TRBJ2-2	TRBD1	NA	TGTGCCAGCAGCGTGACCGGGACAGGTTCTCTTCAGAACACCGGGGAGCTGTTTTTT	CASSVTGTGSLQNTGELFF
TRBV28	TRBJ1-1	NA	NA	TGTGCCAGCAGTTCCTTAACTCGAGGGCACACTGAAGCTTTCTTT	CASSSLTRGHTEAFF
TRBV7-2	TRBJ2-1	TRBD2	NA	TGTGCCAGCAGCTTAGGCGGGAGAGACGAGCAGTTCTTC	CASSLGGRDEQFF
TRBV27	TRBJ2-5	TRBD1	once	TGTGCCAGCCGATTCACCGGGACAGTTGAGCAGTACTTC	CASRFTGTVEQYF
TRBV7-3	TRBJ2-3	TRBD1	NA	TGTGCCAGCAGCCCGACAGGGGCCACAGATACGCAGTATTTT	CASSPTGATDTQYF
TRBV19	TRBJ2-7	TRBD2	once	TGTGCCAGTAGTCGGGAGGGTCGCGCCTTATACGAGCAGTACTTC	CASSREGRALYEQYF
TRBV5-1	TRBJ2-5	TRBD1	NA	TGCGCCAGCAGCTTTAAGGACAGGCCCTATGGGGAGACCCAGTACTTC	CASSFKDRPYGETQYF
TRBV4-2	TRBJ2-3	NA	NA	TGTGCCAGCAGCCAAGGGGACTTAACTAGCACAGATACGCAGTATTTT	CASSQGDLTSTDTQYF
TRBV18	TRBJ1-2	NA	NA	TGTGCCAGCTCACCTTTTGGACAGACCGGGGAGTATGGCTACACCTTC	CASSPFGQTGEYGYTF
TRBV18	TRBJ2-7	TRBD2	NA	TGTGCCAGCTCAGGGGGGGTTAACTACGAGCAGTACTTC	CASSGGVNYEQYF
TRBV6-1	TRBJ2-1	TRBD2	once	TGTGCCAGCAGTGCGGGACTAGCGGGAGATGTGGAGTTCTTC	CASSAGLAGDVEFF
TRBV6-6	TRBJ2-1	TRBD1	NA	TGTGCCAGCAGTTACTCCGGGACAGATAATGAGCAGTTCTTC	CASSYSGTDNEQFF
TRBV7-2	TRBJ2-3	TRBD2	NA	TGTGCCAGCAGCCCCGGGACTACCGGAGGGACAGATACGCAGTATTTT	CASSPGTTGGTDTQYF
TRBV19	TRBJ2-1	TRBD1	few	TGTGCCAGTAAGGGGACAGGGAGATACAATGAGCAGTTCTTC	CASKGTGRYNEQFF